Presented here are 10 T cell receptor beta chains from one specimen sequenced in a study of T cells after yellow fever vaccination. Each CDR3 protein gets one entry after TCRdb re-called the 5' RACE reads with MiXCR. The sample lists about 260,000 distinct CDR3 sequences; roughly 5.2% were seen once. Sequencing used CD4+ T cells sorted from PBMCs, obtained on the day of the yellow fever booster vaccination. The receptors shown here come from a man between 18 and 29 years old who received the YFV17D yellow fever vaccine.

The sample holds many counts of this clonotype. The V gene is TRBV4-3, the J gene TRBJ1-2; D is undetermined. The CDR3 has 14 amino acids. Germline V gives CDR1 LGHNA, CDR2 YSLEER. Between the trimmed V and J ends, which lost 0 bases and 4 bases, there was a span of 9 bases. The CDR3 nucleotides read TGCGCCAGCAGCCAAGAACGGTGGACCTATGGCTACACCTTC. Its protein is CASSQERWTYGYTF.

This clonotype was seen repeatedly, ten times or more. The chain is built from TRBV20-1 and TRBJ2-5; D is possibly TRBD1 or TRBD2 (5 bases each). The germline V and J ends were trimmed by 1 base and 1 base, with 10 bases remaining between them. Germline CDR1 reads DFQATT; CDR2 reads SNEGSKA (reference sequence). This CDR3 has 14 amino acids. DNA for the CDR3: TGCAGTGCTAGAGTCCGGGGCCCCCAAGAGACCCAGTACTTC. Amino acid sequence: CSARVRGPQETQYF.

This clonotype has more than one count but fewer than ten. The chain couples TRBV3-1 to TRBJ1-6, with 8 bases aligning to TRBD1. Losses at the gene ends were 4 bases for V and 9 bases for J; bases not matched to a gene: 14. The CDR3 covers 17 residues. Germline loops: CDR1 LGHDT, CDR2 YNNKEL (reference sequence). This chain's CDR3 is CASSPSGTGFQASPLHF. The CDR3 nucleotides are TGTGCCAGCAGCCCCAGCGGGACAGGTTTTCAGGCTTCACCCCTCCACTTT.

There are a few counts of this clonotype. CDR3 residues: CSARDRPGDPSTDTQYF. The CDR3 DNA sequence: TGCAGTGCTAGAGATCGCCCCGGGGACCCAAGCACAGATACGCAGTATTTT. The rearrangement uses TRBV20-1 and TRBJ2-3, with D perhaps given as TRBD1 or TRBD2 (5 bases each). The CDR3 covers 17 residues. V was shortened by 0 bases and J by 0 bases, with 16 bases between the two germline ends. Germline CDR1 DFQATT, CDR2 SNEGSKA (reference sequence).

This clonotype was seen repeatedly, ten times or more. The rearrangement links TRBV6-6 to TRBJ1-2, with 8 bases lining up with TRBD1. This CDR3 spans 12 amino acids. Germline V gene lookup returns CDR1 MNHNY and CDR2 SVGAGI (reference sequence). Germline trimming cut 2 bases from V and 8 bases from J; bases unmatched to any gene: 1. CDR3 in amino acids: CASSYDRGGYTF. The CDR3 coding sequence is TGTGCCAGCAGTTACGACAGGGGCGGCTACACCTTC.

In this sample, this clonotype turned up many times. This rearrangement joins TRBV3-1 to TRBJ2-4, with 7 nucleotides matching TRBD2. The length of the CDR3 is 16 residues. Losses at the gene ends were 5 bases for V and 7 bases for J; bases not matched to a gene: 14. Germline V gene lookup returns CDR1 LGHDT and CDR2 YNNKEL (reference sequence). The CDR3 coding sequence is TGTGCCAGCAGCGGTCGGGACCGCGGGGGATGGAACATTCAGTACTTC. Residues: CASSGRDRGGWNIQYF.

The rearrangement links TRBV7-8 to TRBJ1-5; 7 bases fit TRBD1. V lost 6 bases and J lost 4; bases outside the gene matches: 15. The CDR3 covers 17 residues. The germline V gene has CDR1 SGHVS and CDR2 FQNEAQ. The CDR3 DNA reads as TGTGCCAGCAGACCCACTCCCAGGACAGGTCTAAATCAGCCCCAGCATTTT. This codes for CASRPTPRTGLNQPQHF.

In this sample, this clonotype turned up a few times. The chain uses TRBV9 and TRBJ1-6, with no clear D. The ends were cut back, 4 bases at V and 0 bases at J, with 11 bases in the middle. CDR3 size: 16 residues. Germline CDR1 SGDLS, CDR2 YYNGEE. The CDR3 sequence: CASSQGPNSYNSPLHF. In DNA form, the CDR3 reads TGTGCCAGCAGCCAAGGACCCAACTCCTATAATTCACCCCTCCACTTT. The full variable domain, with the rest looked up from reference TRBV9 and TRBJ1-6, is DSGVTQTPKHLITATGQRVTLRCSPRSGDLSVYWYQQSLDQGLQFLIQYYNGEERAKGNILERFSAQQFPDLHSELNLSSLELGDSALYFCASSQGPNSYNSPLHFGNGTRLTVT.

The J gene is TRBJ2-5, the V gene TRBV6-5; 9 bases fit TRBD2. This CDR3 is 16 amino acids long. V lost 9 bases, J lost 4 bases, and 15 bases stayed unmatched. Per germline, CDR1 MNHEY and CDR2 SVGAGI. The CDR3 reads CASSRPSSGVLETQYF. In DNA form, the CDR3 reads TGTGCCAGTTCCCGACCATCTAGCGGGGTATTAGAGACCCAGTACTTC.

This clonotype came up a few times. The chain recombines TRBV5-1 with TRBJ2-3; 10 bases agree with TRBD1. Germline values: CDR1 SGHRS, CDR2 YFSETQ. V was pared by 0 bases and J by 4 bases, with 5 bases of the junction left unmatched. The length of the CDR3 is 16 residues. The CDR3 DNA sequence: TGCGCCAGCAGCTTGGAAGGGACAGGGGAGGCAGATACGCAGTATTTT. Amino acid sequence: CASSLEGTGEADTQYF.